This paragraph covers one T cell receptor beta chain sequence. Seattle enrolled patients during active infection and tracked them longitudinally. CDR3 length: 15 residues. The V gene end was trimmed by 5 bases and the J gene end by 8 bases; junction bases not matched to a gene: 12. Germline-derived CDR1 and CDR2 are SEHNR and FQNEAQ (reference sequence). This sample stems from a study of blood T cell repertoires in COVID-19. As for the study in general: Acute and convalescent COVID-19 specimens originated in the United States, Italy and Spain. Sample material is recorded as cDNA or gDNA derived from T cells, B-cell-depleted T cells, or PBMCs.

Original methodology: The assay estimated nucleated cells by amplifying reference gene primers. This table comes from immunoSEQ multiplex PCR, and its TCRdb copy is limited to in-frame clones, with some not included. V, J and clone size derive from that table, while D and trimming were established from the DNA sequence. The data show some 180,000 clones, around four fifths seen once. The V gene is TRBV7-9, the J gene TRBJ1-2; 9 positions match TRBD1. This receptor was obtained from a woman over 75 with COVID-19, enrolled during active disease. The sample was peripheral blood. CDR3 nucleotides: TGTGCCAGCAGCCCAGAAACAGGGGGCCCGGCGGGCTACACCTTC. Translation: CASSPETGGPAGYTF.